This T cell receptor (beta chain) emerged from a study of blood T cells in healthy people across ages. Study-wide results and caveats: Long-lived donors carried more naive CD4+ cells and greater diversity than aged donors.

The CDR3 contains 12 residues. V dropped 6 bases and J dropped 1; count of bases not matched to a gene: 2. Germline V CDR1 and CDR2: SQVTM, ANQGSEA. For the second PCR, which ran for roughly 6 to 11 cycles, a sample-barcoded 5' primer and a J-beta primer mix were used. The template-switch adaptor was a 5' adaptor with 12 random nucleotides. It tagged each cDNA molecule. TCRdb ran MiXCR on the 5' RACE reads and lists one entry per CDR3 protein. Here the sample spans nearly 800,000 distinct CDR3 sequences, roughly 25% being singletons. This clonotype showed up many times. Its target is not known. Each donor was a healthy Caucasian individual from Russia, aged 6 to 90. These data were also filed under a second study, of T cells of mothers and their children.

The clonotype was recovered from a boy between 10 and 17 years old in good health. The sample comprised blood. V usage is TRBV29-1 and J usage is TRBJ1-1; 7 nucleotides agree with TRBD1. This chain's CDR3 is CSVRQGNTEAFF. CDR3 nucleotides: TGCAGCGTCCGACAGGGGAACACTGAAGCTTTCTTT.